One and the same sample provided the 2 T cell receptor beta chains below, sequenced in a study of blood T cell repertoires in COVID-19 (dated by TCRdb to the early 2020s). Libraries were made using the immunoSEQ multiplex PCR assay. Drawn from immuneACCESS, this table holds only the in-frame rearrangements with V and J called that TCRdb kept. Clones are partly lost; checked studies trace under half to an unresolved V gene and leave the rest unexplained. This sample holds around 250,000 clones; approximately 90% were observed only once. The top ten constitute roughly a sixth of the sample. Material for sequencing was PBMCs or T cells enriched from blood (not recorded which). These receptors were collected from a man aged 18 to 29 who had recovered from COVID-19.

This sequence joins TRBV19 and TRBJ2-7, with 9 positions matching TRBD1. Trimming took 5 bases from V and 0 from J; bases not matched to a gene: 11. Germline values: CDR1 LNHDA, CDR2 SQIVND (reference sequence). The CDR3 sequence is 17 residues long. Here the CDR3 reads CASSSQGAGTYSYEQYF. CDR3 DNA sequence: TGTGCCAGTAGTTCACAGGGGGCTGGGACTTACTCCTACGAGCAGTACTTC.

The chain couples TRBV10-1 to TRBJ2-2; TRBD2 matches 7 bases. This CDR3 is 15 amino acids long. Germline CDR1 is WNHNN and CDR2 is SYGVQD (reference sequence). V trimming: 4 bases; J trimming: 5 bases; junction bases outside the gene matches: 7. The CDR3 DNA follows: TGCGCCAGCAGTGGGGCGGGAGCGGGTACCGGGGAGCTGTTTTTT. Its protein product is CASSGAGAGTGELFF.